A selection of T cell receptor beta chains follows, all from one sample in a study of prognosis after radiotherapy for stage I lung cancer. TCRdb called the multiplex PCR reads again in MiXCR, with one record for every CDR3 protein. The table records 20,000 to 30,000 distinct CDR3 sequences, about 40% of them present only once. The source was PBMCs, collected before or after stereotactic body radiation therapy (not recorded which). The receptors were gathered from a donor over 45 with non-small cell lung cancer. The CDR3 runs from the conserved cysteine through the conserved F or W. The D gene is left open where the match is weak. Clone size appears in some rows only: once, few, many, or a class for an expanded clone.

d_call: -
v_call: TRBV15
j_call: TRBJ2-5
clone_size: many
cdr3_nt: TGTGCCACCAGCAGAGATGTGGTTGGCAGTGAGACCCAGTACTTC
cdr3_aa: CATSRDVVGSETQYF

d_call: -
v_call: TRBV5-1
j_call: TRBJ2-3
clone_size: many
cdr3_nt: TGCGCCAGCAGCTTGGTACCGAGAGGAGATACGCAGTATTTT
cdr3_aa: CASSLVPRGDTQYF

d_call: TRBD2
v_call: TRBV28
j_call: TRBJ2-1
clone_size: many
cdr3_nt: TGTGCCAGCAGTCGGACTAGCGGGAATCATGATGAGCAGTTCTTC
cdr3_aa: CASSRTSGNHDEQFF

d_call: -
v_call: TRBV7-9
j_call: TRBJ2-2
clone_size: medium-sized
cdr3_nt: TGTGCCAGCAGCCCTGGGGGCGACGGGGAGCTGTTTTTT
cdr3_aa: CASSPGGDGELFF

d_call: TRBD2
v_call: TRBV4-2
j_call: TRBJ2-3
clone_size: -
cdr3_nt: TGTGCCAGCAGCCAAGATGTAGCGGGAGGGCCAGATACGCAGTATTTT
cdr3_aa: CASSQDVAGGPDTQYF

d_call: TRBD2
v_call: TRBV5-1
j_call: TRBJ2-3
clone_size: medium-sized
cdr3_nt: TGCGCCAGCAGCTTGGGGTGGCTGGCGGGAGCTGCAGATACGCAGTATTTT
cdr3_aa: CASSLGWLAGAADTQYF

d_call: -
v_call: TRBV19
j_call: TRBJ1-2
clone_size: -
cdr3_nt: TGTGCCAGTAGAAACCGGGACGGCTATGGCTACACCTTC
cdr3_aa: CASRNRDGYGYTF

d_call: TRBD1
v_call: TRBV25-1
j_call: TRBJ2-2
clone_size: -
cdr3_nt: TGTGCCAGCAGAGCCGTGACAGGGGACACCGGGGAGCTGTTTTTT
cdr3_aa: CASRAVTGDTGELFF

d_call: -
v_call: TRBV5-5
j_call: TRBJ1-5
clone_size: many
cdr3_nt: TGTGCCAGCAGTTTGACAGTTCGCAATCAGCCCCAGCATTTT
cdr3_aa: CASSLTVRNQPQHF

d_call: -
v_call: TRBV11-2
j_call: TRBJ2-7
clone_size: many
cdr3_nt: TGTGCCAGCAGCACCCAACTGGTAACCTACGAGCAGTACTTC
cdr3_aa: CASSTQLVTYEQYF

d_call: -
v_call: TRBV12-3/TRBV12-4
j_call: TRBJ2-2
clone_size: -
cdr3_nt: TGTGCCAGCAGTCCCCGGGACACGAACACCGGGGAGCTGTTTTTT
cdr3_aa: CASSPRDTNTGELFF

d_call: TRBD1
v_call: TRBV12-3/TRBV12-4
j_call: TRBJ2-7
clone_size: medium-sized
cdr3_nt: TGTGCCAGCAGTTTAGTGGCAGGGGGTCACTACGAGCAGTACTTC
cdr3_aa: CASSLVAGGHYEQYF

d_call: -
v_call: TRBV2
j_call: TRBJ1-2
clone_size: medium-sized
cdr3_nt: TGTGCCAGCATTGTTGGGGAGGGGGATGGCTACACCTTC
cdr3_aa: CASIVGEGDGYTF

d_call: TRBD1
v_call: TRBV5-1
j_call: TRBJ1-3
clone_size: many
cdr3_nt: TGCGCCAGCAGTTTACAGGGGGCGCAGAGAGGAAACACCATATATTTT
cdr3_aa: CASSLQGAQRGNTIYF

d_call: TRBD2
v_call: TRBV7-9
j_call: TRBJ2-3
clone_size: many
cdr3_nt: TGTGCCAGCAGCTCCCGGGAGGCGAACACAGATACGCAGTATTTT
cdr3_aa: CASSSREANTDTQYF

d_call: TRBD2
v_call: TRBV27
j_call: TRBJ2-3
clone_size: -
cdr3_nt: TGTGCCAGCACCTCTCCACTAGCGGGGGATACGCAGTATTTT
cdr3_aa: CASTSPLAGDTQYF

d_call: -
v_call: TRBV6-1
j_call: TRBJ1-3
clone_size: -
cdr3_nt: TGTGCCAGCAGAGTACAAGGAAACACCATATATTTT
cdr3_aa: CASRVQGNTIYF

d_call: -
v_call: TRBV6-2/TRBV6-3
j_call: TRBJ2-3
clone_size: -
cdr3_nt: TGTGCCAGAAGTTACTCGAGAGCATCAGATACGCAGTATTTT
cdr3_aa: CARSYSRASDTQYF

d_call: -
v_call: TRBV20-1
j_call: TRBJ2-3
clone_size: -
cdr3_nt: TGCAGTGCCCCTGTACCCTTCCATCGCGAGGGAACAGATACGCAGTATTTT
cdr3_aa: CSAPVPFHREGTDTQYF

d_call: -
v_call: TRBV6-9
j_call: TRBJ2-2
clone_size: -
cdr3_nt: TGTGCCAGCAGTTATCAGCCTGCAAACACCGTGGAGCTGTTTTTT
cdr3_aa: CASSYQPANTVELFF

d_call: TRBD2
v_call: TRBV12-3/TRBV12-4
j_call: TRBJ2-3
clone_size: once
cdr3_nt: TGTGCCAGCAGATCACTAGCGGAGCCCACAGATACGCAGTATTTT
cdr3_aa: CASRSLAEPTDTQYF

d_call: -
v_call: TRBV24-1
j_call: TRBJ1-1
clone_size: many
cdr3_nt: TGTGCCACCAGGGGCTCAGGGGTGAGCACTGAAGCTTTCTTT
cdr3_aa: CATRGSGVSTEAFF

d_call: -
v_call: TRBV5-1
j_call: TRBJ1-6
clone_size: medium-sized
cdr3_nt: TGCGCCAGCAGCTTGGGCAGTCTTGCATCCTATAATTCACCCCTCCACTTT
cdr3_aa: CASSLGSLASYNSPLHF

d_call: -
v_call: TRBV18
j_call: TRBJ2-4
clone_size: many
cdr3_nt: TGTGCCAGCTCACCACTCCAGGGGAGCATTCAGTACTTC
cdr3_aa: CASSPLQGSIQYF

d_call: -
v_call: TRBV20-1
j_call: TRBJ2-3
clone_size: many
cdr3_nt: TGCAGTGCTAGCCGGAGGGGCACAGATACGCAGTATTTT
cdr3_aa: CSASRRGTDTQYF

d_call: TRBD2
v_call: TRBV7-9
j_call: TRBJ2-1
clone_size: many
cdr3_nt: TGTGCCAGCAGCTTACTTCTTAGCGGGAGAAATGAGCAGTTCTTC
cdr3_aa: CASSLLLSGRNEQFF

d_call: TRBD1
v_call: TRBV2
j_call: TRBJ1-4
clone_size: large
cdr3_nt: TGTGCCAGCAGCTGGGGGACAGGGCAAACTAATGAAAAACTGTTTTTT
cdr3_aa: CASSWGTGQTNEKLFF

d_call: -
v_call: TRBV20-1
j_call: TRBJ2-1
clone_size: many
cdr3_nt: TGCAGTGCTTCTAGCCTAGCATCTATCCATGAGCAGTTCTTC
cdr3_aa: CSASSLASIHEQFF

d_call: TRBD2
v_call: TRBV7-6
j_call: TRBJ2-1
clone_size: -
cdr3_nt: TGTGCCAGCAGCTCCATTAGCGGGAGGTCCTACAATGAGCACTTCTTC
cdr3_aa: CASSSISGRSYNEHFF

d_call: TRBD1
v_call: TRBV30
j_call: TRBJ1-1
clone_size: many
cdr3_nt: TGTGCCTGGTCCCGAGGGGGCTGGGTCACTGAAGCTTTCTTT
cdr3_aa: CAWSRGGWVTEAFF

d_call: TRBD1
v_call: TRBV3-1
j_call: TRBJ2-7
clone_size: -
cdr3_nt: TGTGCCAGCAGCCACGGGACAGGGGGCGTCTACGAGCAGTACTTC
cdr3_aa: CASSHGTGGVYEQYF

d_call: -
v_call: TRBV12-3/TRBV12-4
j_call: TRBJ1-3
clone_size: many
cdr3_nt: TGTGCCAGCAGCGGACAGCTTCAATTCTCTGGAAACACCATATATTTT
cdr3_aa: CASSGQLQFSGNTIYF

d_call: -
v_call: TRBV20-1
j_call: TRBJ2-3
clone_size: -
cdr3_nt: TGCAGTGCTAGAGATCTAGGGGGGAGCAATCAGCCCCAGTATTTT
cdr3_aa: CSARDLGGSNQPQYF

d_call: TRBD2
v_call: TRBV7-2
j_call: TRBJ2-2
clone_size: -
cdr3_nt: TGTGTCAGCAGCTTGGGACTAGCCTCCACCGGGGAGCTGTTTTTT
cdr3_aa: CVSSLGLASTGELFF

d_call: TRBD1
v_call: TRBV5-1
j_call: TRBJ2-3
clone_size: few
cdr3_nt: TGCGCCAGCTCGGGACAGGGGACCCGCACAGATACGCAGTATTTT
cdr3_aa: CASSGQGTRTDTQYF

d_call: -
v_call: TRBV5-1
j_call: TRBJ2-5
clone_size: -
cdr3_nt: TGCGCCAGCAGCGTCGACAGGACGGAGACCCAGTACTTC
cdr3_aa: CASSVDRTETQYF

d_call: -
v_call: TRBV7-9
j_call: TRBJ2-7
clone_size: -
cdr3_nt: TGTGCCAGCAGCCAGGACCGATGCCTCGAGCAGTACTTC
cdr3_aa: CASSQDRCLEQYF

d_call: -
v_call: TRBV6-2/TRBV6-3
j_call: TRBJ1-5
clone_size: -
cdr3_nt: TGTGCCAGCAGTCATCGGCCCGGGACTGACAATCAGCCCCAGCATTTT
cdr3_aa: CASSHRPGTDNQPQHF

d_call: -
v_call: TRBV6-1
j_call: TRBJ1-2
clone_size: medium-sized
cdr3_nt: TGTGCCAGCAGTGTCCCCGGGACAACAATCTATGGCTACACCTTC
cdr3_aa: CASSVPGTTIYGYTF